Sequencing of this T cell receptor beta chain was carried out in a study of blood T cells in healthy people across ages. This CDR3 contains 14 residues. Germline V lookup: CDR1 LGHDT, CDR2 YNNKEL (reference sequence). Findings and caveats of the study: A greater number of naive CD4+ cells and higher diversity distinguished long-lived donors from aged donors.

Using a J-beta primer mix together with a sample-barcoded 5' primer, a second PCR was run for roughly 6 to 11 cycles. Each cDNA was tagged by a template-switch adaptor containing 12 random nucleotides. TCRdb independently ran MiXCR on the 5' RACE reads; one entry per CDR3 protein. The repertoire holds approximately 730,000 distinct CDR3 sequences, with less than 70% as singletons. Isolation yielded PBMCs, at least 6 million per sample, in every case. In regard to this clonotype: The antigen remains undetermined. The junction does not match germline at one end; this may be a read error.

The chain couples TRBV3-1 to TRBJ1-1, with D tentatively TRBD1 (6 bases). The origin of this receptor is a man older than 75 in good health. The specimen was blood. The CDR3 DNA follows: TGTACCAGCAGCCAAGAGGGGGGGAACACTGAAGCTTTCTTT. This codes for CTSSQEGGNTEAFF.